The sequence of this T cell receptor (beta chain) was determined in a study of T cell clones after liver transplantation. CDR1 is SGHTA, CDR2 FQGNSA, per germline. V lost 6 bases, J lost 2 bases, and 8 bases lay in between. This CDR3 region has 13 residues. The assay was immunoSEQ multiplex PCR, and TCRdb's table has in-frame clones only and misses some. The table records 65,000 to 95,000 clones, 80% of them present only once. This receptor was taken from a human donor who received a liver transplant. The sample in question was CD4+ T cells from blood, obtained before liver transplant. The rearrangement joins TRBV7-2 to TRBJ1-5; D is unresolved. The CDR3 coding sequence is TGTGCCAGCAGGGGAGAAGGCAATCAGCCCCAGCATTTT. Its protein is CASRGEGNQPQHF.